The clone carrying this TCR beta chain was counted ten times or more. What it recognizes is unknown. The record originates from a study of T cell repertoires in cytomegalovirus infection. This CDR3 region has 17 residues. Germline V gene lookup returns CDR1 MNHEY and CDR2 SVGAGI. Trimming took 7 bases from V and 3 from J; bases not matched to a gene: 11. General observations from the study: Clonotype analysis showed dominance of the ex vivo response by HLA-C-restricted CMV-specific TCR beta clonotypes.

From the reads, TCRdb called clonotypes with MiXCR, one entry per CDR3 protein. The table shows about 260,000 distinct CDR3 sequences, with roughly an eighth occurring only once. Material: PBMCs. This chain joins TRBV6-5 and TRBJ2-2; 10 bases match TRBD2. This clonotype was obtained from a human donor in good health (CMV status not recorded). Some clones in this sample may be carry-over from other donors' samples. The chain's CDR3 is CASKWASGGIDTGELFF. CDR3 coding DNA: TGTGCCAGCAAATGGGCTAGCGGGGGAATTGACACCGGGGAGCTGTTTTTT.